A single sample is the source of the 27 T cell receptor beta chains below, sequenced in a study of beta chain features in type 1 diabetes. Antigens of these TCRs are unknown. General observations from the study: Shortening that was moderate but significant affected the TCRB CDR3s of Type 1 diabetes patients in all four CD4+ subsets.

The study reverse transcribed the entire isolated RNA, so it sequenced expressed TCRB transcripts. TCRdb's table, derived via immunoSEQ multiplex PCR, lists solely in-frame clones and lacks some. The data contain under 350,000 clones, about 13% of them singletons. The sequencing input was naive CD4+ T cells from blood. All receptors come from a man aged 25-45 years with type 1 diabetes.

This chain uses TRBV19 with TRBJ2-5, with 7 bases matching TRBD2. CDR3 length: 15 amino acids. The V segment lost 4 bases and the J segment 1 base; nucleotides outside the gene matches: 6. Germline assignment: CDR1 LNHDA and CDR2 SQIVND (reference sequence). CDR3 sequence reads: CASSNLADPQETQYF. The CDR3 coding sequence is TGTGCCAGTAGTAATCTAGCGGATCCCCAAGAGACCCAGTACTTC. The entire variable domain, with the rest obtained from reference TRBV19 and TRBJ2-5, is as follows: DGGITQSPKYLFRKEGQNVTLSCEQNLNHDAMYWYRQDPGQGLRLIYYSQIVNDFQKGDIAEGYSVSREKKESFPLTVTSAQKNPTAFYLCASSNLADPQETQYFGPGTRLLVL.

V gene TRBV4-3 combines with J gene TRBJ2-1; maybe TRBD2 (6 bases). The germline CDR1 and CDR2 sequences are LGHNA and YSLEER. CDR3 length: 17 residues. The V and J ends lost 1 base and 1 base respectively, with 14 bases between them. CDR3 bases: TGCGCCAGCAGCCAAGCTAAAGCGGGCGGGTCCTACAATGAGCAGTTCTTC. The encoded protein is CASSQAKAGGSYNEQFF.

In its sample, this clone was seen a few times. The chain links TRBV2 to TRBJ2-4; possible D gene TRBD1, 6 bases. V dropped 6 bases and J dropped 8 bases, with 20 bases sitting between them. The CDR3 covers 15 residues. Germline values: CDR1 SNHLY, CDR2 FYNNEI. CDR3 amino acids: CASRVLTGSSDIQYF. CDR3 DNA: TGTGCCAGCAGAGTCCTTACAGGGAGTAGTGACATTCAGTACTTC.

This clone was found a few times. The CDR3 DNA reads as TGTGCCAGCAGCCAAGGTAGCGGGAGAATATACGAGCAGTACTTC. It is translated as CASSQGSGRIYEQYF. V usage is TRBV14 and J usage is TRBJ2-7, with 9 bases lining up with TRBD2. The CDR3 has 15 amino acids. With V trimmed by 1 base and J by 4 bases, 5 bases remained unmatched. Looked up from germline, CDR1 is SGHDN and CDR2 is FVKESK.

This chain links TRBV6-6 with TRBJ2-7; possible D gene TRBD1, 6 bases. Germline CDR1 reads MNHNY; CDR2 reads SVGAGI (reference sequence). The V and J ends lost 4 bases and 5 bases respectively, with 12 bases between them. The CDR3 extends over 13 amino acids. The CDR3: CASSSQGGHEQYF. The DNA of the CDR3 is TGTGCCAGCAGTTCACAGGGTGGCCACGAGCAGTACTTC.

CDR3 in DNA: TGTGCCAGCAATCCACAGGGGACGAACACCGGGGAGCTGTTTTTT. Translation gives CASNPQGTNTGELFF. The chain links TRBV2 to TRBJ2-2, with 7 bases matching TRBD1. Trimming cost V 7 bases and J 0 bases; bases outside gene matches: 5. The CDR3 is 15 amino acids. CDR1 and CDR2 from the germline V gene are SNHLY and FYNNEI.

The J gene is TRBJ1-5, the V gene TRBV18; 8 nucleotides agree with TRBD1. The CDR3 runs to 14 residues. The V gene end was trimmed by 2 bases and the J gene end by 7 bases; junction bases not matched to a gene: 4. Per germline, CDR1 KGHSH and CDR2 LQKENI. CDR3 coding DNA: TGTGCCAGCTCACCAAGGACAGGGATACAGCCCCAGCATTTT. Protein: CASSPRTGIQPQHF.

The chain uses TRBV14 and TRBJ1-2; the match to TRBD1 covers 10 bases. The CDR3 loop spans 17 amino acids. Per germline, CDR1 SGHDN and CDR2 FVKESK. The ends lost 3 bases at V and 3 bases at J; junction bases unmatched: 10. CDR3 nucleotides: TGTGCCAGCAGCCATAGGACAGGGGGATTTAGCCACTATGGCTACACCTTC. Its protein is CASSHRTGGFSHYGYTF.

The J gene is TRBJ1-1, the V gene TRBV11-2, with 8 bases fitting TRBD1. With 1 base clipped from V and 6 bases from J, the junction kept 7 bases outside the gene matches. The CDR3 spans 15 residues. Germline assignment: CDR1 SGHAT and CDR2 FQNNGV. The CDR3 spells CASSLAHRGKAEAFF. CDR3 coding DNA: TGTGCCAGCAGCTTAGCCCACAGGGGGAAAGCTGAAGCTTTCTTT.

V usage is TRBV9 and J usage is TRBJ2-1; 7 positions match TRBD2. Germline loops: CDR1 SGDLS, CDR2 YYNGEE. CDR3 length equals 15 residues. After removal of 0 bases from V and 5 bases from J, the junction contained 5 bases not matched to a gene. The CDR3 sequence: CASSVDPAGNNEQFF. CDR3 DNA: TGTGCCAGCAGCGTAGATCCAGCGGGAAACAATGAGCAGTTCTTC.

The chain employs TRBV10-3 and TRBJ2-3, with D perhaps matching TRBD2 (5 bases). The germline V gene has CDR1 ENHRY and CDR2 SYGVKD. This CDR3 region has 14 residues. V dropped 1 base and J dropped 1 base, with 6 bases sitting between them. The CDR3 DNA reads TGTGCCATCAGTGAGTTCGGGGGCACAGATACGCAGTATTTT. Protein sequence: CAISEFGGTDTQYF.

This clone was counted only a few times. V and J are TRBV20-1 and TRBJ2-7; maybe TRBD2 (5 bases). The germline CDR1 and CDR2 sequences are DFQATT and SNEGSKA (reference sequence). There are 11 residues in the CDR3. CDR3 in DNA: TGCAGCGGGATCGAGGGATACGAGCAGTACTTC. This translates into CSGIEGYEQYF.

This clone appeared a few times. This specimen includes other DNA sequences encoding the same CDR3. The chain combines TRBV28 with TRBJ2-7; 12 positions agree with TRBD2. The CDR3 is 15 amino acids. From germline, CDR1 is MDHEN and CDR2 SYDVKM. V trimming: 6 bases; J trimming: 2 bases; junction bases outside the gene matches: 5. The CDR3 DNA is TGTGCCAGCAGCCTGGGACTAGCGGGCACCTACGAGCAGTACTTC. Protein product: CASSLGLAGTYEQYF.

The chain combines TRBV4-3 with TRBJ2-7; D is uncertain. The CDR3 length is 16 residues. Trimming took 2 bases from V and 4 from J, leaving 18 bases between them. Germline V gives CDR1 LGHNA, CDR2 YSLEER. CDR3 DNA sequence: TGCGCCAGCAGCCAAAATTGGGCAGGCCCCCTTTACGAGCAGTACTTC. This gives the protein CASSQNWAGPLYEQYF.

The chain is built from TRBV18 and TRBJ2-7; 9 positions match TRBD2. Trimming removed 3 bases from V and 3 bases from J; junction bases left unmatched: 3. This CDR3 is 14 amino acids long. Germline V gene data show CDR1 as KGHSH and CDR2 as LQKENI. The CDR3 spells CASSPASGVYEQYF. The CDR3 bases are TGTGCCAGCTCACCTGCTAGCGGGGTCTACGAGCAGTACTTC. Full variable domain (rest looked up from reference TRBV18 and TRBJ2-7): NAGVMQNPRHLVRRRGQEARLRCSPMKGHSHVYWYRQLPEEGLKFMVYLQKENIIDESGMPKERFSAEFPKEGPSILRIQQVVRGDSAAYFCASSPASGVYEQYFGPGTRLTVT.

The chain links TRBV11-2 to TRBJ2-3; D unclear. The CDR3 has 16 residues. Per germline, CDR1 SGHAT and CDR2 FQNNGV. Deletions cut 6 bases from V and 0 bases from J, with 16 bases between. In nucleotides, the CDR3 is TGTGCCAGCAGTCAGCGCGACTGGTATAGCACAGATACGCAGTATTTT. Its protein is CASSQRDWYSTDTQYF.

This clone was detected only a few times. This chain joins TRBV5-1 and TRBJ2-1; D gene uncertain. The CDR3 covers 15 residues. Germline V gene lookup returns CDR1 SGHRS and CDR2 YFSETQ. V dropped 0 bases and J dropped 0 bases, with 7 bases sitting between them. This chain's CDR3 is CASSLVSNSYNEQFF. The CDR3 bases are TGCGCCAGCAGCTTGGTTAGCAACTCCTACAATGAGCAGTTCTTC.

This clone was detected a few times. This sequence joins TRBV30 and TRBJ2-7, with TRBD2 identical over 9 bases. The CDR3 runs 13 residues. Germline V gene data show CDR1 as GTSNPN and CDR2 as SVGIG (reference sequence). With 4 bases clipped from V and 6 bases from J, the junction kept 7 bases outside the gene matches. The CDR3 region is CAWMKLAGGEQYF. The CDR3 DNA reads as TGTGCCTGGATGAAACTAGCGGGTGGCGAGCAGTACTTC.

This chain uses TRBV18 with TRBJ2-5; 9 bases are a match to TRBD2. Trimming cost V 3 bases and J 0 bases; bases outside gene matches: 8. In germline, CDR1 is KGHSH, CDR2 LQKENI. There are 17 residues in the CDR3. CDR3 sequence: CASSPPGTSGYQETQYF. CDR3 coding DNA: TGTGCCAGCTCACCCCCGGGCACTAGCGGGTACCAAGAGACCCAGTACTTC.

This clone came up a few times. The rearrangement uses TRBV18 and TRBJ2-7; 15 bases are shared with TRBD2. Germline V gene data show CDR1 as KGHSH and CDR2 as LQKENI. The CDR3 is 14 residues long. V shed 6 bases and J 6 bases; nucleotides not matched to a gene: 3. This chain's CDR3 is CASSSGLAGGEQYF. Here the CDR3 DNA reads TGTGCCAGCTCCTCGGGACTAGCGGGAGGCGAGCAGTACTTC.

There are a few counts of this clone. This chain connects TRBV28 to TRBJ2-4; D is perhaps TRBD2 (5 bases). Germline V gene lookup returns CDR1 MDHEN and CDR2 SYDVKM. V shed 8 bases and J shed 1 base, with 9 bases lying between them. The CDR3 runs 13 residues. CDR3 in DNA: TGTGCCAGCTCGCCGGGGGCCAAAAACATTCAGTACTTC. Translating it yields CASSPGAKNIQYF.

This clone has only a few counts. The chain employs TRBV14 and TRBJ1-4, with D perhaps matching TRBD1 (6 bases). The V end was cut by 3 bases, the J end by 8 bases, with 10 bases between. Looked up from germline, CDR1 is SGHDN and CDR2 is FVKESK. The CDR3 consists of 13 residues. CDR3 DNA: TGTGCCAGCAGCCATAACAGGGACGAAAAACTGTTTTTT. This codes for CASSHNRDEKLFF.

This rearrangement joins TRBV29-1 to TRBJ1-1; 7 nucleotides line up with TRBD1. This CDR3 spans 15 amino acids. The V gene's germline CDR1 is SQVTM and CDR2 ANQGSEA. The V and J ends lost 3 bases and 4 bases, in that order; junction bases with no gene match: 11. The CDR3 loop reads CSVDTHHRGGTEAFF. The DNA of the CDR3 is TGCAGCGTTGATACCCACCACAGGGGAGGCACTGAAGCTTTCTTT.

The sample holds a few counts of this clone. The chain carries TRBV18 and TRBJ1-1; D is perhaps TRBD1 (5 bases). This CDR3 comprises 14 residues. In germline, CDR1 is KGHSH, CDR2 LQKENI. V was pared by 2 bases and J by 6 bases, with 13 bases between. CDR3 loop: CASSPYGGTPEAFF. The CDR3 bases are TGTGCCAGCTCACCATACGGGGGAACTCCTGAAGCTTTCTTT.

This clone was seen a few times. CDR3 region: CASSVAIAGDETQYF. The CDR3 DNA sequence: TGTGCCAGCAGCGTAGCCATAGCGGGAGATGAGACCCAGTACTTC. J is TRBJ2-5 and V is TRBV9; TRBD2 matches at 9 bases. The germline V gene encodes CDR1 SGDLS and CDR2 YYNGEE. J was trimmed by 5 bases and V by 0 bases; bases with no gene match: 5. This CDR3 is 15 amino acids long.

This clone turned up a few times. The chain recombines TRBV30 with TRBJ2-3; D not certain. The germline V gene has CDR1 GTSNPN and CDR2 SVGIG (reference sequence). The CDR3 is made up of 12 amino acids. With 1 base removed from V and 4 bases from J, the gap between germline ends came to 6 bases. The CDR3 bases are TGTGCCTGGAGTGCCCATCCAGATACGCAGTATTTT. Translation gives CAWSAHPDTQYF.

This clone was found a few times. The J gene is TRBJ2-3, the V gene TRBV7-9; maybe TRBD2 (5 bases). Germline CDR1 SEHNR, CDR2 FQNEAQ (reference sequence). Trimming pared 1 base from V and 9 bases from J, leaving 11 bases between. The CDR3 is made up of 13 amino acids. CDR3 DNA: TGTGCCAGCAGCTTAGGGCGGGTCGAGACGCAGTATTTT. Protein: CASSLGRVETQYF.